The 16 T cell receptor beta chains given below trace back to one sample, sequenced in a study of CD8+CD57+ T cells in acquired aplastic anemia. TCR beta VDJ combinations and CDR3 sequences were profiled from genomic DNA. From the reads, TCRdb called clonotypes with MiXCR, one entry per CDR3 protein. The repertoire has a few hundred thousand distinct CDR3 sequences, 55% to 65% of them found once; the top ten carry 8%. Sequenced material: sorted CD4+, CD8+, or CD8+CD57+ T cells (not recorded which) from PBMCs. The receptors shown here come from a human donor with severe aplastic anemia or a healthy control (not recorded which).

This clonotype was found a few times. This chain joins TRBV15 and TRBJ2-5, with D tentatively TRBD2 (6 bases). From germline, CDR1 is LNHNV and CDR2 YYDKDF (reference sequence). CDR3 length equals 19 residues. The V gene lost 4 bases and the J gene lost 5 bases, with 29 bases spanning the gap. CDR3 sequence (DNA): TGTGCCACCAGCACCCAACACCGCCGGGAGAAACTCCGGCAGGAGACCCAGTACTTC. Protein product: CATSTQHRREKLRQETQYF.

The CDR3 DNA sequence: TGCGCCAGCAGCAGACAGGAACGGACACCTGAAGCTTTCTTT. Amino acids: CASSRQERTPEAFF. The chain employs TRBV4-1 and TRBJ1-1; TRBD1 is a possible D gene (6 bases). Deletions cut 5 bases from V and 6 bases from J, with 16 bases between. This CDR3 region has 14 residues. Germline V gives CDR1 MGHRA, CDR2 YSYEKL.

J is TRBJ2-5 and V is TRBV19, with D possibly matching TRBD1 (6 bases). CDR3 size: 15 residues. V was shortened by 5 bases and J by 2 bases, with 15 bases between the two germline ends. CDR1 and CDR2 from the germline V gene are LNHDA and SQIVND (reference sequence). The chain's CDR3 is CASSQLGQKQETQYF. DNA for the CDR3: TGTGCCAGTAGTCAACTGGGACAAAAACAAGAGACCCAGTACTTC. The full variable domain, rest sourced from reference TRBV19 and TRBJ2-5, is DGGITQSPKYLFRKEGQNVTLSCEQNLNHDAMYWYRQDPGQGLRLIYYSQIVNDFQKGDIAEGYSVSREKKESFPLTVTSAQKNPTAFYLCASSQLGQKQETQYFGPGTRLLVL.

This rearrangement joins TRBV12-3 or TRBV12-4 to TRBJ1-2; 9 bases are a match to TRBD1. The CDR3 length is 14 residues. J lost 4 bases, V lost 6 bases, and 6 bases had no gene match. CDR3 nucleotides: TGTGCCAGCAGCCAACAGGGGGCTGTCTATGGCTACACCTTC. Translation gives CASSQQGAVYGYTF.

The chain joins TRBV24-1 to TRBJ2-2; 8 bases are shared with TRBD1. Germline V gene data show CDR1 as KGHDR and CDR2 as SFDVKD. The CDR3 loop spans 14 amino acids. Losses at the gene ends were 1 base for V and 7 bases for J; bases not matched to a gene: 1. Here the CDR3 reads CATSDFRGHGELFF. In DNA, the CDR3 is TGTGCCACCAGTGATTTCAGGGGGCACGGGGAGCTGTTTTTT.

The rearrangement uses TRBV24-1 and TRBJ1-2; 7 bases map to TRBD1. In germline, CDR1 is KGHDR, CDR2 SFDVKD. The trim removed 4 bases at V and 6 bases at J, leaving 16 bases unmatched. This CDR3 is built from 17 residues. CDR3 in DNA: TGTGCCACCAGTGAACCTGACAGGGACTCTGTATGGGATGGCTACACCTTC. Translated, it gives CATSEPDRDSVWDGYTF.

The chain links TRBV7-8 to TRBJ1-6, with 9 positions matching TRBD1. The germline V gene has CDR1 SGHVS and CDR2 FQNEAQ. The trim removed 3 bases at V and 0 bases at J, leaving 9 bases unmatched. The CDR3 runs 19 residues. The CDR3 protein is CASSFTGTGLGSYNSPLHF. The CDR3 bases are TGTGCCAGCAGCTTTACCGGGACAGGGTTAGGCTCCTATAATTCACCCCTCCACTTT.

The table lists this clonotype with many counts. The J gene is TRBJ2-1, the V gene TRBV19, with 7 nucleotides matching TRBD1. Looked up from germline, CDR1 is LNHDA and CDR2 is SQIVND (reference sequence). The CDR3 has 14 residues. V shed 7 bases and J 7 bases; nucleotides not matched to a gene: 10. The CDR3 nucleotides are TGTGCCAGTATGTTTGGGACAGACCATAATGAGCAGTTCTTC. This codes for CASMFGTDHNEQFF.

In regard to this clonotype: One end of the junction fails to match germline, which may point to a read error. The V gene is TRBV7-7, the J gene TRBJ2-1; 8 positions match TRBD2. The CDR3 runs to 13 residues. In germline, CDR1 is SSHAT, CDR2 FNYEAQ (reference sequence). The DNA for the CDR3 is TGTGCTAGCAGCCCCTCGGGGGGGGGCCAGCAGTTCTTC. Protein: CASSPSGGGQQFF.

This chain joins TRBV7-8 and TRBJ1-1; D ambiguous. The CDR3 runs to 15 residues. Germline assignment: CDR1 SGHVS and CDR2 FQNEAQ. The V and J ends lost 4 bases and 1 base respectively, with 13 bases between them. CDR3 sequence: CASSSRRVGNTEAFF. Written as DNA, the CDR3 is TGTGCCAGCAGCTCCCGGAGGGTAGGGAACACTGAAGCTTTCTTT.

There are many counts of this clonotype. The gene calls are TRBV6-1 and TRBJ2-7; possible D gene TRBD1, 6 bases. The CDR3 has 16 residues. Germline V lookup: CDR1 MNHNS, CDR2 SASEGT. The ends were cut back, 0 bases at V and 1 base at J, with 13 bases in the middle. CDR3 in amino acids: CASSEAPGTLSYEQYF. The CDR3 nucleotides read TGTGCCAGCAGTGAAGCCCCCGGGACACTATCCTACGAGCAGTACTTC.

This chain links TRBV12-3 or TRBV12-4 with TRBJ2-7; D is perhaps TRBD2 (5 bases). Trimming removed 2 bases at V and 5 bases at J, with 13 bases between. This CDR3 spans 14 amino acids. CDR3: CASSLSSRRNEQYF. The DNA for the CDR3 is TGTGCCAGCAGTTTAAGTTCCAGGAGGAACGAGCAGTACTTC.

This clonotype was detected only a few times. A much larger clone differs from this one at a single base, so this may be a read error. V and J are TRBV7-9 and TRBJ2-1; TRBD2 aligns across 8 bases. This CDR3 region has 15 residues. Germline V CDR1 and CDR2: SEHNR, FQNEAQ (reference sequence). After removal of 5 bases from V and 11 bases from J, the junction contained 14 bases not matched to a gene. The CDR3 bases are TGTGCCAGCAGCAAAACGGGGGGGGGGGCCGGACAGCAGTTCTTC. Protein: CASSKTGGGAGQQFF.

This clonotype has just a few counts. The rearrangement links TRBV7-9 to TRBJ2-2; maybe TRBD2 (6 bases). This CDR3 region has 16 residues. Germline loops: CDR1 SEHNR, CDR2 FQNEAQ (reference sequence). V lost 4 bases and J lost 4, with 16 bases in between. CDR3 sequence (DNA): TGTGCCAGCAGCTCCGTGATGGCGGGACCCACCGGGGAGCTGTTTTTT. The encoded protein is CASSSVMAGPTGELFF.

This chain connects TRBV29-1 to TRBJ2-7; tentative D call: TRBD2 (6 bases). In germline, CDR1 is SQVTM, CDR2 ANQGSEA. Trimming stripped 8 bases from V and 2 bases from J, with 16 bases between. The CDR3 spans 13 residues. The CDR3 DNA is TGCAGCTACACCCGGGACTTGGCCTACGAGCAGTACTTC. Translation gives CSYTRDLAYEQYF.

The rearrangement uses TRBV25-1 and TRBJ2-2, with D unresolved. The CDR3 is 14 amino acids. From germline, CDR1 is MGHDK and CDR2 SYGVNS. V shed 7 bases and J shed 2 bases, with 11 bases lying between them. This CDR3 reads CASTPTGNTGELFF. The DNA for the CDR3 is TGTGCCAGCACCCCCACGGGTAACACCGGGGAGCTGTTTTTT.